This record looks at one T cell receptor (beta chain) sequence and its context. Its antigen is undetermined. Positively selected for CCR7, the CD45RO-negative cells used as naive CD8 cells excluded terminally differentiated effector memory CD45RA+ cells. These data originate in a study of shared clonotypes between healthy human individuals. Overall study: Per donor, CD8 memory used one plate, CD8 naive used two, CD4 memory used three and CD4 naive used three. Study-level results: Naive subsets generally exceeded memory subsets in estimated richness.

Trimming shortened V by 1 base and J by 0 bases, and 13 bases separated the two germline ends. Looked up from germline, CDR1 is LGHNA and CDR2 is YSLEER. The CDR3 spans 17 residues. Sequencing was at deep level. The repertoire was sequenced with immunoSEQ multiplex PCR; TCRdb's copy has only in-frame clones and lacks some. This sample has some 2 million clones, with approximately 94% found just once. The receptor was isolated from a man between 18 and 29 years old in good health. What was sequenced was naive CD8+ T cells sorted from blood. The chain carries TRBV4-3 and TRBJ1-5; a possible D gene is TRBD1 (6 bases). Here the CDR3 DNA reads TGCGCCAGCAGCCAAGTTCTAGGGGGGTATAGCAATCAGCCCCAGCATTTT. As protein: CASSQVLGGYSNQPQHF.